The 17 T cell receptor beta chains below all came from one sample that was sequenced in a study of monozygotic twins with inflammatory bowel disease. TCRdb reprocessed the 5' RACE reads; each CDR3 protein has one entry and no DNA is given. Here the sample table reports about 420,000 distinct CDR3 sequences. The sequenced material came from blood. All receptors derive from a human donor with ulcerative colitis or Crohn's disease, or a healthy co-twin of an affected twin (not recorded which).

The genes are TRBV28 and TRBJ2-6; lacking DNA, the TRBD1 call made by TCRdb goes unchecked. The CDR3 is 18 residues long. Germline lookup yields CDR1 MDHEN and CDR2 SYDVKM. The CDR3 sequence is CASTSAGRALSGANVLTF.

The V and J genes are TRBV5-1 and TRBJ2-5; TCRdb outputs TRBD1, but without DNA this stays unchecked. This CDR3 has 13 amino acids. The germline CDR1 and CDR2 sequences are SGHRS and YFSETQ. The CDR3 region is CASSPGEKETQYF.

V gene TRBV5-1 combines with J gene TRBJ2-1; TCRdb gives TRBD2 as the D gene, but with no DNA this cannot be confirmed. There are 17 residues in the CDR3. Germline loops: CDR1 SGHRS, CDR2 YFSETQ. The CDR3 sequence: CASTREPTRIGYNEQFF.

The chain has TRBV7-2 and TRBJ1-2; TCRdb's D call of TRBD1 is untestable without DNA. CDR3 length equals 17 residues. Per the germline V gene, CDR1 is SGHTA and CDR2 is FQGNSA. The chain's CDR3 is CASSLASVGQGFVRYTF.

V gene TRBV11-2 combines with J gene TRBJ2-7; the D call of TRBD2 rests on TCRdb alone, since no DNA is present to check it. Germline V lookup: CDR1 SGHAT, CDR2 FQNNGV. CDR3 length: 15 residues. The CDR3 spells CASSLTMGGIYEQYF.

The chain combines TRBV7-2 with TRBJ2-7. The CDR3 length is 15 residues. Germline V gene data show CDR1 as SGHTA and CDR2 as FQGNSA. The CDR3 reads CASSFPTGFSYEQYF.

This rearrangement joins TRBV5-6 to TRBJ1-3. The CDR3 has 13 residues. The germline V gene has CDR1 SGHDT and CDR2 YYEEEE. CDR3 region: CASSLAGGNTIYF.

The chain has TRBV20-1 and TRBJ2-7; TCRdb selects TRBD2, and the lack of DNA leaves this call unchecked. The CDR3 totals 13 residues. Germline V gives CDR1 DFQATT, CDR2 SNEGSKA (reference sequence). CDR3 amino acids: CSASSPVSYEQYF.

The chain employs TRBV29-1 and TRBJ2-5; TCRdb lists TRBD1, though no DNA is available to test this call. The CDR3 has 14 residues. CDR1 is SQVTM, CDR2 ANQGSEA, per germline. This chain's CDR3 is CSVDMTGVGETQYF.

The chain is built from TRBV5-1 and TRBJ2-4; TCRdb picks TRBD1, but there is no DNA to check that call. CDR1 and CDR2 from the germline V gene are SGHRS and YFSETQ. This CDR3 is built from 15 residues. The chain's CDR3 is CASSLAGTGKNIQYF.

This chain links TRBV27 with TRBJ2-2; the D gene TCRdb calls, TRBD2, cannot be checked with no DNA. The CDR3 has 17 amino acids. Germline V gene lookup returns CDR1 MNHEY and CDR2 SMNVEV (reference sequence). The CDR3 sequence: CASSLGLAGPNTGELFF.

CDR3 amino acids: CASSPIARLSGNTIYF. The genes are TRBV3-1 and TRBJ1-3. The CDR3 is 16 residues long. Germline V gives CDR1 LGHDT, CDR2 YNNKEL (reference sequence).

J is TRBJ2-7 and V is TRBV28; there is no DNA to check the TCRdb D call of TRBD2. The CDR3 contains 13 residues. Germline values: CDR1 MDHEN, CDR2 SYDVKM. The CDR3 reads CASRKGGVYEQYF.

This sequence joins TRBV5-1 and TRBJ2-3; TCRdb's assignment of TRBD2 cannot be checked, as there is no DNA. CDR1 is SGHRS, CDR2 YFSETQ, per germline. The CDR3 covers 16 residues. This CDR3 is CASTTRGGDPTDTQYF.

The J gene is TRBJ2-6, the V gene TRBV6-5; checking the TCRdb D call of TRBD1 is not possible without DNA. Germline V gene lookup returns CDR1 MNHEY and CDR2 SVGAGI. The CDR3 sequence is 17 residues long. CDR3 sequence: CASSYGQGPSGANVLTF.

The V and J genes are TRBV12-3 or TRBV12-4 and TRBJ2-5; TCRdb calls TRBD1, which cannot be checked without DNA. The CDR3 has 15 amino acids. The CDR3 region is CASSLALQAAETQYF.

The gene calls are TRBV7-3 and TRBJ2-3. CDR1 SGHTA and CDR2 FQGTGA come from the germline V gene. The CDR3 has 14 residues. CDR3 protein: CASSPTPSTDTQYF.